This T cell receptor (beta chain) comes out of a study of shared clonotypes between healthy human individuals. Clones were sequenced by immunoSEQ multiplex PCR, and TCRdb holds only the in-frame ones, with some missing. The table records 2 million to 2.5 million clones, under 95% of them present only once. Germline V lookup: CDR1 MDHEN, CDR2 SYDVKM. The CDR3 has 13 residues. V lost 3 bases to trimming and J lost 4 bases, with 9 bases between them. In this sample, this clone turned up once. Terminally differentiated effector memory CD45RA+ cells were excluded from the naive CD8 cells, which were CD45RO-negative and positively selected for CCR7.

The chain uses TRBV28 and TRBJ2-5, with D possibly matching TRBD2 (6 bases). Sequences were obtained from naive CD8+ T cells from PBMCs. The clonotype comes from a man between 18 and 29 years old in good health. Some clones in this sample may be carry-over from other donors' samples. Here the CDR3 reads CASSFGEVETQYF. CDR3 nucleotides: TGTGCCAGCAGTTTCGGGGAGGTAGAGACCCAGTACTTC.